This is a list of T cell receptor beta chains from one sample in a study of cytomegalovirus exposure and HLA in healthy donors. Using immunoSEQ multiplex PCR, the repertoire was profiled, and TCRdb retains in-frame clones only, with some absent. The table has about 170,000 clones, roughly 70% seen once. Sequencing was done on a sample of PBMCs. The receptors derive from a woman under 30 in good health and CMV-seropositive. The CDR3 runs from the conserved cysteine through the conserved F or W. D genes are given only for firm matches. Clone size is stated in some rows and not others, as once, few, many or a class when expanded.

d_call	v_call	clone_size	j_call	cdr3_nt	cdr3_aa
-	TRBV11-1	-	TRBJ2-1	TGTGCCAGCAGTTTCGACTCGAGCTCCTACAATGAGCAGTTCTTC	CASSFDSSSYNEQFF
-	TRBV27	few	TRBJ2-7	TGTGCCAGCAGTTTATGGTCGGGGGTTAACTACGAGCAGTACTTC	CASSLWSGVNYEQYF
-	TRBV6-5	-	TRBJ1-2	TGTGCCAGCAATCCGCAGGGGCCCGGTGGCTACACCTTC	CASNPQGPGGYTF
-	TRBV28	-	TRBJ1-2	TGTGCCAGCAGTTTAACAGGGCCCTATGGCTACACCTTC	CASSLTGPYGYTF
-	TRBV9	-	TRBJ1-3	TGTGCCAGCAGCGTAGACCCTCTGCGGGGGGGAAACACCATATATTTT	CASSVDPLRGGNTIYF
TRBD1	TRBV30	-	TRBJ2-5	TGTGCCTGGAGTGCCGGGACAGGGGGCTCGTTGGAGACCCAGTACTTC	CAWSAGTGGSLETQYF
-	TRBV4-3	-	TRBJ2-4	TGCGCCAGCAGCCAGGCTCTAGTAGCCAAAAACATTCAGTACTTC	CASSQALVAKNIQYF
TRBD1	TRBV19	-	TRBJ1-5	TGTGCCAGTAGCTACGGGACAGGACGGGGCAATCAGCCCCAGCATTTT	CASSYGTGRGNQPQHF
-	TRBV25-1	-	TRBJ2-7	TGTGCCAGCAGTGATCGGGTGACAGGAGGAGTCTACGAGCAGTACTTC	CASSDRVTGGVYEQYF
-	TRBV10-3	-	TRBJ2-7	TGTGCCATCAGTGTCGTGCTCCCGAGACAGTTTTTTCACGAGCAGTACTTC	CAISVVLPRQFFHEQYF
TRBD2	TRBV9	-	TRBJ2-1	TGTGCCAGCAGCGTAGCTGGACTAGCGGGCGAAGAGCAGTTCTTC	CASSVAGLAGEEQFF
TRBD1	TRBV2	-	TRBJ2-5	TGTGCCACCTCGGACAGGGAAGAGACCCAGTACTTC	CATSDREETQYF
TRBD1	TRBV19	-	TRBJ2-1	TGTGCCAGCGCCGGGACAGGCGACACCCATGAGCAGTTCTTC	CASAGTGDTHEQFF
-	TRBV5-5	few	TRBJ1-1	TGTGCCAGCAGCTTGTGGGTGGGACACAGGAACACTGAAGCTTTCTTT	CASSLWVGHRNTEAFF
-	TRBV6-5	once	TRBJ1-1	TGTGCCAGCAGTTACTTTCGGGGGGCCGAAGCTTTCTTT	CASSYFRGAEAFF
TRBD2	TRBV27	-	TRBJ2-7	TGTGCCAGCAGTTTATATGGGACTACTTACGAGCAGTACTTC	CASSLYGTTYEQYF
-	TRBV29-1	-	TRBJ2-5	TGCAGCGTTGTAGGTACCTACTCGGGAGAGACCCAGTACTTC	CSVVGTYSGETQYF
TRBD1	TRBV19	-	TRBJ2-1	TGTGCCAGTATACCACAGGGGGCAAGCTACAATGAGCAGTTCTTC	CASIPQGASYNEQFF
TRBD2	TRBV5-4	-	TRBJ2-1	TGTGCCAGCAGCTTCTTTCGGGGGGGCTTTGATGAGCAGTTCTTC	CASSFFRGGFDEQFF
-	TRBV6-5	-	TRBJ1-1	TGTGCCAGCAGCTCAACCGGCACTGAAGCTTTCTTT	CASSSTGTEAFF
TRBD1	TRBV27	once	TRBJ2-7	TGTGCCAGCAGTTTAACGGACCCCGGACAGGCACGTAACGAGCAGTACTTC	CASSLTDPGQARNEQYF
-	TRBV6-5	-	TRBJ1-1	TGTGCCAGCAGCTTCCAGGGCCCGGGCAGTGAAGCTTTCTTT	CASSFQGPGSEAFF
-	TRBV9	once	TRBJ1-2	TGTGCCAGCAGGACAGGTGTGGGTGGCTACACCTTC	CASRTGVGGYTF
TRBD1	TRBV4-3	-	TRBJ1-4	TGCGCCAGCAGCCAAGCGCCACAGGGGGCGGCTAATGAAAAACTGTTTTTT	CASSQAPQGAANEKLFF